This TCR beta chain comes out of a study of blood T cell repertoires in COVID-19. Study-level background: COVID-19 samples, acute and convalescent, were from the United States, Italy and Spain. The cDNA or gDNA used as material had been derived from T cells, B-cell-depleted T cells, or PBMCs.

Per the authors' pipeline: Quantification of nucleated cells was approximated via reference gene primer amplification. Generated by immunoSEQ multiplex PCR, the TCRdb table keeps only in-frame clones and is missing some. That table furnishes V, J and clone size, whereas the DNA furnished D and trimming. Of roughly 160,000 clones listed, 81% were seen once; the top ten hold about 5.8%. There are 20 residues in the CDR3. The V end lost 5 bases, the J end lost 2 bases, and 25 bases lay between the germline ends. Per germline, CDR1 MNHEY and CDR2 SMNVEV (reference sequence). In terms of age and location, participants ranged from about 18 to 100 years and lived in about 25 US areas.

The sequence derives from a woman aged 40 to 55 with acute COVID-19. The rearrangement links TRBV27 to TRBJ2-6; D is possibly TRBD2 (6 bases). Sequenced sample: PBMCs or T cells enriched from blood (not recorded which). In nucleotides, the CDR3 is TGTGCCAGCAGTGTAACCCAAACGTATGCGGGAATACCTGGGGCCAACGTCCTGACTTTC. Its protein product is CASSVTQTYAGIPGANVLTF.